The sequence of this T cell receptor beta chain was determined in a study of cytomegalovirus exposure and HLA in healthy donors. The study's findings and limits: The availability of immune exposure information extended only to CMV serostatus.

In regard to this clone: Its target is not known.

The PCR ran on 60 Vbeta and 13 Jbeta primers. This table comes from immunoSEQ multiplex PCR, and its TCRdb copy is limited to in-frame clones, with some not included. In the table there are under 150,000 clones, approximately 78% of which are singletons. The TCR originated in a woman in her twenties or thirties in good health and CMV-seropositive. Source material: PBMCs.

This chain's CDR3 is CASSSGTTGTGELFF. In nucleotides, the CDR3 is TGTGCCAGCAGCTCCGGGACTACGGGCACCGGGGAGCTGTTTTTT. The chain uses TRBV7-9 and TRBJ2-2; 7 bases line up with TRBD2. Germline V CDR1 and CDR2: SEHNR, FQNEAQ (reference sequence). The CDR3 spans 15 residues. Losses at the gene ends were 4 bases for V and 4 bases for J; bases not matched to a gene: 6. The whole variable domain, remainder taken from reference TRBV7-9 and TRBJ2-2, is DTGVSQNPRHKITKRGQNVTFRCDPISEHNRLYWYRQTLGQGPEFLTYFQNEAQLEKSRLLSDRFSAERPKGSFSTLEIQRTEQGDSAMYLCASSSGTTGTGELFFGEGSRLTVL.